This TCR beta chain appears in the sequencing data of a study of blood T cell repertoires in COVID-19. In the original analysis: It was from reference gene primer amplification that nucleated cell counts were estimated. The data were produced by immunoSEQ multiplex PCR, yet TCRdb's version contains in-frame clones alone and is incomplete. That table gives V, J and clone size, and the DNA gave D and trimming. The table lists under 350,000 clones, under 90% of them singletons. Trimming pared 0 bases from V and 3 bases from J, leaving 9 bases between. Looked up from germline, CDR1 is LGHDT and CDR2 is YNNKEL (reference sequence). This CDR3 spans 15 amino acids.

This chain links TRBV3-1 (or the pseudogene TRBV3-2) with TRBJ1-3; the D is unclear. The sequenced sample consisted of peripheral blood. The TCR comes from a woman in her 30s with COVID-19, enrolled during active disease. The CDR3 DNA follows: TGTGCCAGCAGCCAAGATCGGGTATTTGGAAACACCATATATTTT. It encodes CASSQDRVFGNTIYF.